The 21 T cell receptor beta chains below were found in one sample sequenced in a study of response to subunit inactivated influenza vaccine. Each CDR3 protein is one row after TCRdb ran MiXCR on the RT-PCR reads. The sample has 650,000 to 800,000 distinct CDR3 sequences, about a fifth seen once. The sample was PBMCs from blood, taken roughly 5 days after vaccination. All receptors come from a man in his forties or fifties who received an inactivated influenza vaccine.

This clonotype was detected only a few times. This sequence joins TRBV20-1 and TRBJ2-3; 7 positions agree with TRBD2. The junction had 13 bases not matched to a gene; V was cut back by 3 bases and J by 4 bases. The CDR3 covers 16 residues. Per germline, CDR1 DFQATT and CDR2 SNEGSKA (reference sequence). The CDR3: CSARRREAQRPDTQYF. In DNA, the CDR3 is TGCAGTGCTAGGAGACGGGAGGCACAGCGGCCAGATACGCAGTATTTT.

This clonotype has just a few counts. V gene TRBV4-3 combines with J gene TRBJ1-1; D call uncertain. V was cut by 0 bases and J by 6 bases, with 8 bases left in between. Germline V lookup: CDR1 LGHNA, CDR2 YSLEER. This CDR3 is built from 13 residues. CDR3 residues: CASSQDTVAEAFF. The CDR3 DNA sequence: TGCGCCAGCAGCCAAGATACTGTCGCTGAAGCTTTCTTT.

This clonotype was observed a few times. V usage is TRBV20-1 and J usage is TRBJ2-7; a possible D gene is TRBD1 (6 bases). V was trimmed by 4 bases and J by 5 bases, leaving 18 bases between them. This CDR3 contains 14 residues. Germline assignment: CDR1 DFQATT and CDR2 SNEGSKA (reference sequence). The CDR3 DNA sequence: TGCAGTGCTAATTTGGGGACACTTCTCAACGAGCAGTACTTC. Amino acid sequence: CSANLGTLLNEQYF.

This clonotype was counted at least ten times. V usage is TRBV7-9 and J usage is TRBJ1-1, with 7 bases identical to TRBD1. Germline V gives CDR1 SEHNR, CDR2 FQNEAQ (reference sequence). The CDR3 extends over 12 amino acids. The junction had 0 bases not matched to a gene; V was cut back by 1 base and J by 7 bases. CDR3 nucleotides: TGTGCCAGCAGCTTAGGGGACAGTGAAGCTTTCTTT. This sequence encodes CASSLGDSEAFF. The full variable domain, its missing parts supplied by reference TRBV7-9 and TRBJ1-1, is DTGVSQNPRHKITKRGQNVTFRCDPISEHNRLYWYRQTLGQGPEFLTYFQNEAQLEKSRLLSDRFSAERPKGSFSTLEIQRTEQGDSAMYLCASSLGDSEAFFGQGTRLTVV.

This clonotype was seen more than once but under ten times. The V call is TRBV6-5, the J call TRBJ2-1; D might be TRBD1 (5 bases). The CDR3 totals 15 residues. The germline CDR1 and CDR2 sequences are MNHEY and SVGAGI. V was shortened by 0 bases and J by 3 bases, with 9 bases between the two germline ends. CDR3 protein: CASSYSGVRYNEQFF. The CDR3 nucleotides read TGTGCCAGCAGTTACTCAGGGGTCCGCTACAATGAGCAGTTCTTC.

This clonotype was seen a handful of times. J is TRBJ1-2 and V is TRBV29-1; possibly TRBD1 for D (6 bases). The V end was cut by 8 bases, the J end by 4 bases, with 23 bases between. Germline-derived CDR1 and CDR2 are SQVTM and ANQGSEA. The CDR3 runs to 15 residues. The CDR3 DNA follows: TGCAGCATCGGCAACCCTCGGGGGCTCTCCTATGGCTACACCTTC. This gives the protein CSIGNPRGLSYGYTF.

The rearrangement links TRBV12-3 or TRBV12-4 to TRBJ1-6, with D unresolved. Trimming pared 2 bases from V and 8 bases from J, leaving 10 bases between. There are 14 residues in the CDR3. Here the CDR3 DNA reads TGTGCCAGCAGTTTATCCGGAGACTATTCACCCCTCCACTTT. This gives the protein CASSLSGDYSPLHF.

This chain links TRBV20-1 with TRBJ1-5, with D tentatively TRBD1 (6 bases). Deletions cut 6 bases from V and 4 bases from J, with 16 bases between. CDR3 length: 14 amino acids. CDR1 DFQATT and CDR2 SNEGSKA come from the germline V gene (reference sequence). CDR3 in amino acids: CSATDRWTNQPQHF. The CDR3 region has the DNA TGCAGTGCCACCGACAGGTGGACAAATCAGCCCCAGCATTTT.

The genes are TRBV6-2 or TRBV6-3 and TRBJ1-2, with a possible D match to TRBD1 (6 bases). The CDR3 is 12 amino acids. V lost 8 bases to trimming and J lost 7 bases, with 14 bases between them. Germline V lookup: CDR1 MNHEY, CDR2 SVGEGT. The CDR3 region is CASQKGVRGYTF. The CDR3 coding sequence is TGTGCCAGCCAAAAGGGGGTTCGTGGCTACACCTTC.

This clonotype was seen a few times. This chain joins TRBV20-1 and TRBJ2-7; TRBD1 is a possible D gene (5 bases). Germline V CDR1 and CDR2: DFQATT, SNEGSKA (reference sequence). The ends were cut back, 2 bases at V and 0 bases at J, with 11 bases in the middle. This CDR3 is built from 14 residues. The CDR3 DNA sequence: TGCAGTGCTAGATGGCAGGGTCACTCCTACGAGCAGTACTTC. It codes for CSARWQGHSYEQYF.

A few counts support this clonotype. The chain recombines TRBV6-5 with TRBJ2-2, with D maybe TRBD1 (7 bases). This CDR3 comprises 16 residues. Germline lookup yields CDR1 MNHEY and CDR2 SVGAGI. The ends were cut back, 0 bases at V and 5 bases at J, with 13 bases in the middle. The CDR3 nucleotides read TGTGCCAGCAGTTACTCGGCAGGGGGAGGTACCGGGGAGCTGTTTTTT. Its protein product is CASSYSAGGGTGELFF.

The J gene is TRBJ2-7, the V gene TRBV29-1; D might be TRBD2 (6 bases). Trimming removed 5 bases from V and 3 bases from J, with 11 bases in between. In germline, CDR1 is SQVTM, CDR2 ANQGSEA. CDR3 length: 12 amino acids. CDR3 amino acids: CSVIRGDYEQYF. Here the CDR3 DNA reads TGCAGCGTTATCCGCGGGGACTACGAGCAGTACTTC.

This clonotype appeared a few times. This rearrangement joins TRBV24-1 to TRBJ1-2, with unresolved D. Between the trimmed V and J ends, which lost 6 bases and 8 bases, there was a span of 15 bases. This CDR3 comprises 13 residues. Germline V gene data show CDR1 as KGHDR and CDR2 as SFDVKD. In DNA, the CDR3 is TGTGCCACCAGTTCGTCAATGGAGGGAGGCTACACCTTC. The encoded protein is CATSSSMEGGYTF.

The chain has TRBV30 and TRBJ2-3, with D perhaps matching TRBD1 (6 bases). From germline, CDR1 is GTSNPN and CDR2 SVGIG (reference sequence). Trimming took 2 bases from V and 2 from J, leaving 14 bases between them. The CDR3 extends over 15 amino acids. The CDR3 loop reads CAWSTGQPSTDTQYF. The CDR3 DNA reads TGTGCCTGGAGTACCGGACAGCCCTCCACAGATACGCAGTATTTT.

This clonotype was seen a few times. The rearrangement joins TRBV20-1 to TRBJ2-1; D unclear. Between the trimmed V and J ends, which lost 3 bases and 14 bases, there was a span of 20 bases. Looked up from germline, CDR1 is DFQATT and CDR2 is SNEGSKA (reference sequence). The CDR3 is made up of 13 amino acids. The CDR3 sequence is CSASGPSQLAEFF. The CDR3 coding sequence is TGCAGTGCTAGTGGCCCGTCCCAGCTCGCGGAGTTCTTC.

The CDR3: CSARDQQGDRETQYF. The CDR3, as DNA: TGCAGTGCTAGAGATCAACAGGGGGATCGAGAGACCCAGTACTTC. V usage is TRBV20-1 and J usage is TRBJ2-5, with TRBD1 identical over 8 bases. The CDR3 totals 15 residues. Per germline, CDR1 DFQATT and CDR2 SNEGSKA (reference sequence). Losses at the gene ends were 0 bases for V and 4 bases for J; bases not matched to a gene: 7.

CDR3 DNA sequence: TGTGCCAGCAGCCGGACAGGGACATCTCCCTCCTACAATGAGCAGTTCTTC. It is translated as CASSRTGTSPSYNEQFF. The J gene is TRBJ2-1, the V gene TRBV6-2 or TRBV6-3, with 8 bases lining up with TRBD1. The CDR3 is made up of 17 amino acids. Germline V gene lookup returns CDR1 MNHEY and CDR2 SVGEGT. Germline trimming cut 6 bases from V and 0 bases from J; bases unmatched to any gene: 10.

The J gene is TRBJ2-3, the V gene TRBV10-3; D is possibly TRBD1 or TRBD2 (5 bases each). Trimming cost V 0 bases and J 6 bases, with 10 bases left between them. CDR1 and CDR2 (germline): ENHRY, SYGVKD. The CDR3 is made up of 14 amino acids. The CDR3 nucleotides are TGTGCCATCAGTGAGTCGAAAGGGACGGATACGCAGTATTTT. Its translation: CAISESKGTDTQYF.

This clonotype was counted only a few times. Here the CDR3 reads CASSSYFRGNTGELFF. The CDR3 nucleotides are TGTGCCAGCAGTTCCTATTTCAGGGGGAACACCGGGGAGCTGTTTTTT. The rearrangement joins TRBV6-2 or TRBV6-3 to TRBJ2-2; D perhaps matches TRBD1 (6 bases). The germline gives CDR1 MNHEY, CDR2 SVGEGT. This CDR3 region has 16 residues. V shed 4 bases and J shed 1 base, with 13 bases lying between them.

This clonotype was picked up a small number of times. The chain has TRBV29-1 and TRBJ1-1; D possibly corresponds to TRBD1 (5 bases). There are 12 residues in the CDR3. Per the germline V gene, CDR1 is SQVTM and CDR2 is ANQGSEA. The CDR3 region is CGTGRMNTEAFF. DNA for the CDR3: TGCGGCACAGGTAGGATGAACACTGAAGCTTTCTTT.

The rearrangement joins TRBV7-2 to TRBJ2-7; TRBD1 is a possible D gene (5 bases). This CDR3 comprises 15 residues. The germline V and J ends were trimmed by 2 bases and 12 bases, with 23 bases remaining between them. CDR1 is SGHTA and CDR2 is FQGNSA in the germline V gene. The CDR3 DNA reads TGTGCCAGCAGCTTATCCCCCTCTTTTTCGCCCAGGGTGTACTTC. This translates into CASSLSPSFSPRVYF.